This T cell receptor beta chain originates from a study of CD8+CD57+ T cells in acquired aplastic anemia. Study-level information: DNA per sorted CD4+ or CD8+ sample ranged about 0.17 to 30 ug, averaging approximately 3.3 ug. Overall study results and limits: Patients and controls had in common approximately 28 CD8+ CDR3 sequences.

For this clonotype: Its specificity is not known.

Genomic DNA was employed as the template in profiling TCR beta VDJ and CDR3. TCRdb recomputed calls from the reads with MiXCR, one row per CDR3 protein. The sample has approximately 80,000 distinct CDR3 sequences, roughly 72% seen once. Patients sequenced had flow cytometry evidence of CD8+CD57+ cell expansion. The enrolled patients all had severe acquired aplastic anemia. The study sampled blood from patients who had received no therapy. Germline CDR1 is DFQATT and CDR2 is SNEGSKA (reference sequence). The germline V and J ends were trimmed by 6 bases and 3 bases, with 12 bases remaining between them. The CDR3 loop spans 13 amino acids.

This chain joins TRBV20-1 and TRBJ1-3, with D tentatively TRBD1 (5 bases). The clonotype comes from a human donor with aplastic anemia. Sample: sorted CD4+, CD8+, or CD8+CD57+ T cells (not recorded which) from PBMCs. Here the CDR3 DNA reads TGCAGTGCCAAAATAGGGGTTGGAAACACCATATATTTT. Protein product: CSAKIGVGNTIYF.